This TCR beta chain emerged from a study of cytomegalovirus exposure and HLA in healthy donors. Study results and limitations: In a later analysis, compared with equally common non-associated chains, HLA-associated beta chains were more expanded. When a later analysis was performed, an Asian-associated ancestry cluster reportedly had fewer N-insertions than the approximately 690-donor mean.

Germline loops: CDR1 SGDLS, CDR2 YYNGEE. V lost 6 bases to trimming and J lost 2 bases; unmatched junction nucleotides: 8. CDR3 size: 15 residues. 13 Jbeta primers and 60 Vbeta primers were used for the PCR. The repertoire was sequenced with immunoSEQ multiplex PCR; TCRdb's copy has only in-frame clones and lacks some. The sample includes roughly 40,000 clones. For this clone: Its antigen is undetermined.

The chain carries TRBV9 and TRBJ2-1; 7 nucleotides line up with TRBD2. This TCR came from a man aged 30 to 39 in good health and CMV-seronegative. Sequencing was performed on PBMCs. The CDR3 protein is CASNLEGTTYNEQFF. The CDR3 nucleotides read TGTGCCAGCAACCTAGAAGGGACTACCTACAATGAGCAGTTCTTC.